This TCR beta chain was retrieved from a study of cytomegalovirus exposure and HLA in healthy donors. CDR1 MNHNS and CDR2 SASEGT come from the germline V gene. After removal of 4 bases from V and 2 bases from J, the junction contained 2 bases not matched to a gene. This CDR3 contains 14 residues. The PCR used 60 Vbeta and 13 Jbeta primers. The data were produced by immunoSEQ multiplex PCR, yet TCRdb's version contains in-frame clones alone and is incomplete. Among about 130,000 clones listed, roughly three quarters were seen once. The rearrangement links TRBV6-1 to TRBJ1-2, with 9 nucleotides matching TRBD1. The material sequenced was PBMCs. The sequence came from a middle-aged woman in good health and CMV-seronegative. CDR3 nucleotides: TGTGCCAGCAGTGTCGGGACAGGGAACTATGGCTACACCTTC. Protein: CASSVGTGNYGYTF.